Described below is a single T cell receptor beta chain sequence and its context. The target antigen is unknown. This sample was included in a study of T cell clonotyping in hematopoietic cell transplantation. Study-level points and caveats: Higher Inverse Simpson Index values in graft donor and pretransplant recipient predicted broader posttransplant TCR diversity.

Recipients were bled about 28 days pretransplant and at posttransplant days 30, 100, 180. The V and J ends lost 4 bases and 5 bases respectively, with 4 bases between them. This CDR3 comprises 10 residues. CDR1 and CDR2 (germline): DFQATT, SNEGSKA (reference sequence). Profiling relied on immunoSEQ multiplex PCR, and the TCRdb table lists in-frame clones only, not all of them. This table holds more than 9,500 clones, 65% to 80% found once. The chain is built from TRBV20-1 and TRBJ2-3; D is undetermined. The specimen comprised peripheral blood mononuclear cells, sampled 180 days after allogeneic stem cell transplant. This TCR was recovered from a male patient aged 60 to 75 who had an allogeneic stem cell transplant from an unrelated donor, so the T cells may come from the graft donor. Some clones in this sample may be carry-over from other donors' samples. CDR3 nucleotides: TGCAGTGCTAATCTAGATACGCAGTATTTT. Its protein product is CSANLDTQYF.